The sequence of this T cell receptor (beta chain) was determined in a study of blood T cell repertoires in COVID-19. Clones were read by immunoSEQ multiplex PCR, and TCRdb kept only the in-frame ones, dropping some. The sample yields more than 200,000 clones, approximately 88% seen once. The V end was cut by 1 base, the J end by 5 bases, with 5 bases between. Germline loops: CDR1 SGHAT, CDR2 FQNNGV. The length of the CDR3 is 12 residues. Regarding this clone: Different DNA sequences within this sample yield the same CDR3.

The source is a woman in her 30s with COVID-19, enrolled during active disease. Material: peripheral blood. The chain links TRBV11-2 to TRBJ2-5; D is uncertain. The CDR3 DNA reads TGTGCCAGCAGCTTAGGTCGGGAGACCCAGTACTTC. The encoded protein is CASSLGRETQYF.